This T cell receptor (beta chain) was recorded in a study of cytomegalovirus exposure and HLA in healthy donors (dated by TCRdb to between 2016 and 2019). In the study overall: In an earlier analysis of several hundred of the donors, 250 to 350 Gb of sequence data and roughly 100 million unique TCR beta sequences from 150 million to 200 million T cells were reported. Roughly 300 gigabases of sequencing data and tens of millions of unique TCR sequences were included in an early release covering around 600 HLA-typed donors. The genetic ancestry cluster associated with self-reported Caucasian donors included 81% of the approximately 430 genotyped donors. The study was designed to test whether signatures of past pathogen exposure could be identified by cataloging public T cell receptors. The study profiled the T cell repertoires of more than 500 subjects by immunosequencing and related them to cytomegalovirus serostatus. In addition to the first cohort of around 670 subjects, a separate validation cohort of approximately 120 different subjects was used. The study combined high-throughput TCR immunosequencing, statistical association of individual TCRs with disease status, and machine learning to predict cytomegalovirus infection status. A later analysis re-examined previously published TCR beta repertoires from several hundred donors and added high-resolution HLA genotyping to investigate patterns of TCR occurrence. Rather than using new phenotypic data, the later analysis identified candidate immune exposures from TCR beta sequences and from how often those sequences occurred across donors. An earlier analysis of approximately 630 of the donors applied high-throughput TCR beta sequencing to assess whether each TCR beta V gene segment acted as functional or pseudogenic. Donor age, sex, ethnicity and CMV serostatus were compiled together with the repertoire data. A later genetic analysis took genome-wide SNP genotypes for about 55% of the 666 donors and used that subset as a discovery cohort. All discovery cohort repertoires had been generated on a single sequencing platform. Both class I and class II loci were covered by HLA typing, at four-digit resolution. Typing coverage differed by locus: A, B, C, DRB1 and DQB1 were typed in about 629-640 donors, DQA1 in approximately 520, DPA1 in some 610, and DPB1 in around 440. Because of strong linkage in the cohort, 5 or 6 DR-DQ haplotypes were treated as single units for association and clustering. Among 398 genotyped donors of the cohort, an average of around 240,000 unique TCR beta nucleotide sequences were sequenced per donor, roughly 20% of them non-productive. General findings and caveats noted by the study authors: A later analysis found that TCR association rates varied across HLA loci, with DRB1 alleles showing the most associated TCRs and HLA-C alleles the fewest. The only immune exposure information available for the cohort was CMV serostatus. The cohort was sequenced for TCR beta chains only, and without alpha or paired-chain data the features that could be detected were limited. In a later analysis, several top co-occurrence clusters were reported to appear linked to parvovirus B19, influenza, CMV and Epstein-Barr virus. Because counts were too low, seventeen rarely observed V segments, including chromosome 9 orphons, were excluded from the earlier analysis of 587 of the donors. A further reported finding was that TCR beta sequences accurately predicted the HLA-A and HLA-B alleles for most subjects in the first cohort. Because HLA typing was missing for some donors at each locus, association tests included only the typed subset. In an earlier analysis of about 600 of the donors, most TCR beta V segments appeared in productive rearrangements about 87% or about 30% of the time, broadly matching IMGT annotations. According to a later analysis, most CMV-associated TCR beta chains appeared to be HLA-restricted, and the HLA associations seemed to be driven largely by CMV exposure. A group of highly shared sequence variants was considered likely to be a technical artifact of the sequencing pipeline. Three of the identified cytomegalovirus-associated TCR beta chains were confirmed in vitro to be specific for cytomegalovirus antigens. Across donors, most TCR sequences were observed very rarely, whereas some public TCRs were present in many individuals. Compared with the 666-donor mean, donors in an Asian-associated ancestry cluster had fewer N-insertions in productive TCRs, according to a later genetic analysis. An association between a missense DCLRE1C variant and V-gene and J-gene trimming of TCR beta chains was found in a later genetic analysis and replicated in an independent cohort. Correlated functional status among segregating V segments might reflect linkage disequilibrium, but an unknown experimental factor could not be ruled out. Specific HLA alleles were associated with some 15,000 TCR beta sequences at a false discovery rate of 0.05 in a later analysis. When HLA alleles, especially DR and DQ, strongly co-occurred, TCR associations were difficult to assign to individual alleles. Some IMGT-functional V segments, including TRBV6-2 and TRBV6-3, could not be told apart with the 87-base-pair reads, so those segments were excluded. The authors suggested that the approach could potentially be generalized to other disease states and immunological phenotypes. In both the original and validation cohorts, the classifier was reported to diagnose cytomegalovirus status with high specificity and sensitivity. The study listed over 150 TCR beta chains as associated with cytomegalovirus. The presence/absence analyses assumed that sequencing depth was roughly uniform across donors, and that assumption may not be true. In a later analysis, HLA-associated TCR beta chains were found to be more clonally expanded and to have lower generation probabilities than equally common non-associated chains.

In the case of this clone: Its antigen has not been determined. No base quality values were provided; no much bigger clone lies one nucleotide off.

Libraries were constructed by the immunoSEQ multiplex PCR assay. For the multiplex PCR, a mixture combining 60 forward primers for TCR Vbeta segments and 13 reverse primers for TCR Jbeta segments was used. The CDR3 region of rearranged TCR beta genes was amplified from genomic DNA with a multiplex PCR assay. The Illumina HiSeq System was used to sequence the amplified TCR beta libraries as 87-base-pair reads. The paper's data handling went like this. A later analysis counted about 82 million unique TCR beta chains across the 666 repertoires, and roughly 11 million of these chains were shared by at least two donors. A nearest-neighbor algorithm error-corrected the raw reads and collapsed the reads into unique sequences, merging closely related sequences to remove PCR and sequencing errors. CDR3 sequences were aligned to IMGT reference sequences to assign V, D and J gene segments. For a sequence to be retained, a match of at least six nucleotides was required to both a V gene segment and a J gene segment. Rearrangements were called productive when the CDR3 lacked stop codons and stayed in frame with V and J; all others were non-productive. Following IMGT convention, CDR3 was defined as the stretch from the second conserved V-encoded cysteine up to the conserved J-encoded phenylalanine. The earlier analysis of 500 to 650 of the donors excluded any sequence lacking an unambiguous match to a single V gene segment. An earlier analysis of 550 to 650 of the donors classified V segments as functional when productive rearrangements were above 56.7% and as segregating when the standard deviation between donors was above 5%. A statistical classification framework was built to diagnose cytomegalovirus status from the catalog of TCR beta chain sequences. V and J gene assignment, in a later analysis, came from comparing TCR nucleotide sequences with IMGT/GENE-DB human TR gene sequences. The TCRdist pipeline was used in a later analysis to assign CDR3 sequences and most-parsimonious VDJ recombination scenarios. A later analysis defined each TCR beta chain by its CDR3 amino acid sequence plus V-gene family, and excluded reads lacking a unique V-gene family. As a way to deal with suspected cross-contamination and a sequencing artifact, a later analysis dropped under 600 nucleotide sequences that were highly shared and had low generation probability. For each public chain, a later analysis derived a clonal expansion index from normalized ranks of inferred template counts within each repertoire. A later analysis computed generation probabilities with a VDJ recombination model fitted to out-of-frame rearrangements, and checked the results against IGoR. In a later analysis, TCR-TCR, TCR-HLA and TCR-CMV co-occurrence was scored with hypergeometric tests, and a repertoire-size bias correction was applied to TCR pairs. To estimate false discovery rates, a later analysis permuted the HLA or CMV assignments 20 times. In a later analysis, co-occurring TCRs were grouped with DBSCAN, and TCRdist sequence similarity was added when clustering was performed within HLA-allele-positive subsets. Co-occurrence clustering excluded repertoires with fewer than 30,000 or more than 120,000 public chains, plus five with anomalous nucleotide sharing. The table was pulled from immuneACCESS by TCRdb, which kept in-frame rearrangements only. Such tables lose some clones; where checked, under half of the loss comes from unresolved V genes, and the rest has no known cause. For V, J and clone size, that table is used; D and trimming come from the DNA. The sample has about 73,000 clones on record, 75% of them singletons. The ten largest clones add up to 12% of the sample.

In total, approximately 610 healthy bone marrow donors made up the cohort. All cohort members were sampled while nominally healthy, although unrecorded immune exposures were likely present. The donor was CMV seronegative and belonged to the group of roughly 330 seronegative cohort members. A peripheral blood sample was collected from each donor, and TCR beta sequencing was performed on peripheral blood mononuclear cells. The Qiagen DNeasy Blood Extraction Kit was used to extract genomic DNA from the blood cell samples. The germline V gene encodes CDR1 MDHEN and CDR2 SYDVKM. Its CDR3 holds 13 amino acids, cysteine through phenylalanine. CDR3 DNA is the only sequence kept; it has 39 bases, read in frame from the first base. Trimming removed 6 bases from V and 11 bases from J, leaving 16 bases between the germline ends.

This receptor was obtained from a man between 65 and 85 years old in good health and CMV-seronegative. The V and J segments used are TRBV28 and TRBJ1-4; the D gene lacks a confident call. Sequencing was done on a sample of PBMCs. The nucleotides read TGTGCCAGCAGAGTCCCCCAGAGCGGGAAACTGTTTTTT. Translated, this gives CASRVPQSGKLFF.